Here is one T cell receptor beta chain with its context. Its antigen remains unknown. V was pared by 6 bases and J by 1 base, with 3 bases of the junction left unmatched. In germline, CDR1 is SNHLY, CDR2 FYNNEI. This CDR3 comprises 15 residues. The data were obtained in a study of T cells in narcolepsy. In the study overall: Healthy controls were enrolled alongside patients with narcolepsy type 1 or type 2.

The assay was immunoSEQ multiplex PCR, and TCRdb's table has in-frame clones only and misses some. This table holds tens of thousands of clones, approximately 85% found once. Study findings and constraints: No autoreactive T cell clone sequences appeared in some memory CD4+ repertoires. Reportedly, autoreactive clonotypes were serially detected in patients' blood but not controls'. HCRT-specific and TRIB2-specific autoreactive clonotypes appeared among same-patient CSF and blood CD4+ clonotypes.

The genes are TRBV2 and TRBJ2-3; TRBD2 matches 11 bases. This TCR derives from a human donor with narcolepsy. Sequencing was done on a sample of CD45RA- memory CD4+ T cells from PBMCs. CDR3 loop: CASRVAGGRTDTQYF. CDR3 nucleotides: TGTGCCAGCAGGGTAGCGGGAGGGCGCACAGATACGCAGTATTTT.